This TCR beta chain was found in a study of Ad26.COV2.S vaccination and SARS-CoV-2 variants. Study overall: Donor got 5x10^10 or 1x10^11 viral particles of Ad26.COV2.S.

Germline assignment: CDR1 MRHNA and CDR2 SNTAGT. V lost 4 bases and J 6 bases, leaving 13 bases between the germline ends. This CDR3 region has 13 residues. Described treatment: some 20 received Ad26.COV2.S at low or high dose, single or two shots; about 5 received placebo; per-sample allocation not given. Specimens were obtained on day 63 following the first vaccine or placebo injection. Libraries were prepared by immunoSEQ multiplex PCR; TCRdb keeps only in-frame clonotypes and omits some of them. This repertoire shows fewer than 900,000 clones, roughly nine tenths found once; its top ten account for around 1.4%.

Specimen: peripheral blood, collected in a trial of Ad26.COV2.S vaccine versus placebo. This clonotype originated in a person aged 18-60 years who received the Ad26.COV2.S COVID-19 vaccine or a placebo. This chain uses TRBV6-4 with TRBJ2-7; D might be TRBD1 or TRBD2, each matching 5 bases. CDR3 sequence reads: CASSVGERGEQYF. The CDR3 region has the DNA TGTGCCAGCAGTGTAGGGGAGAGGGGCGAGCAGTACTTC.